These 32 T cell receptor beta chains share one sample of origin, sequenced in a study of blood T cells in healthy people across ages (dated by TCRdb to the mid-2010s). Library preparation employed 5' RACE. Sequencing was carried out with an Illumina HiSeq 2500. The second PCR ran for roughly 7 to 11 cycles and used a J-beta primer mix along with a sample-barcoded 5' primer. TCRdb redid the processing of the public reads, applying fastp at Q25 and MiXCR, and retained in-frame beta chains. Every entry covers one CDR3 protein and lists the most common genes and DNA from its rows. Here the sample has around 1,000,000 distinct CDR3 sequences; under 30% occur a single time. Jointly, the top ten make up less than 0.75% of the sample. These records were also assigned to another study, of T cells of mothers and their children.

The sequenced material came from blood. The receptor source for this set is a girl under 10 years old in good health.

This clonotype has a handful of counts. This chain links TRBV27 with TRBJ2-7; D unclear. The J call may be faulty, since TRBJ2-5 better matches the DNA end. The CDR3 is 15 residues long. The germline gives CDR1 MNHEY, CDR2 SMNVEV (reference sequence). The CDR3 DNA follows: TGTGCCAGCAGTTCAACAGACCCGTACCAAGAGACCCAGTACTTC. Its translation is CASSSTDPYQETQYF.

The genes are TRBV7-2 and TRBJ1-2; TRBD1 matches at 12 bases. The J segment lost 0 bases and the V segment lost 1 base, leaving 6 bases of the junction unmatched. The CDR3 length is 18 residues. The V gene's germline CDR1 is SGHTA and CDR2 FQGNSA. The CDR3: CASSLDRDRGRANYGYTF. CDR3 coding DNA: TGTGCCAGCAGCTTAGATCGGGACAGGGGGCGAGCTAACTATGGCTACACCTTC.

This clonotype was picked up a small number of times. V gene TRBV4-1 combines with J gene TRBJ2-2; no clear D. This CDR3 comprises 20 residues. Germline CDR1 is MGHRA and CDR2 is YSYEKL. The V gene lost 0 bases and the J gene lost 0 bases, with 20 bases spanning the gap. The CDR3 bases are TGCGCCAGCAGCCAAGAGATTGCGCAAGGCCACTTCGCGAACACCGGGGAGCTGTTTTTT. Protein: CASSQEIAQGHFANTGELFF.

This chain links TRBV10-1 with TRBJ2-1, with D unclear. Germline V lookup: CDR1 WNHNN, CDR2 SYGVQD (reference sequence). Deletions cut 2 bases from V and 7 bases from J, with 12 bases between. There are 14 residues in the CDR3. The CDR3 protein is CASSEGVLGNEQFF. CDR3 coding DNA: TGCGCCAGCAGTGAGGGGGTCTTAGGGAATGAGCAGTTCTTC.

This rearrangement joins TRBV20-1 to TRBJ2-1; maybe TRBD1 (5 bases). The J call may not be correct, given that the DNA end is closer to TRBJ2-5. CDR1 is DFQATT, CDR2 SNEGSKA, per germline (reference sequence). The CDR3 totals 15 residues. CDR3 region: CSARAQMGRGETQYF. The CDR3 coding sequence is TGCAGTGCTAGAGCTCAGATGGGGCGCGGAGAGACCCAGTACTTC.

The chain recombines TRBV20-1 with TRBJ2-5; possible D gene TRBD1, 5 bases. From germline, CDR1 is DFQATT and CDR2 SNEGSKA (reference sequence). This CDR3 is 14 amino acids long. The V end was cut by 3 bases, the J end by 2 bases, with 13 bases between. CDR3 in amino acids: CSASSTAPQETQYF. The CDR3 DNA sequence: TGCAGTGCTAGTTCGACAGCGCCACAAGAGACCCAGTACTTC.

This clonotype has just a few counts. V usage is TRBV2 and J usage is TRBJ1-4; 7 nucleotides line up with TRBD1. V dropped 0 bases and J dropped 2; count of bases not matched to a gene: 0. The CDR3 runs 15 residues. Per germline, CDR1 SNHLY and CDR2 FYNNEI. In DNA form, the CDR3 reads TGTGCCAGCAGTGAAGCAGGGGGCACTAATGAAAAACTGTTTTTT. It specifies CASSEAGGTNEKLFF. The whole variable domain, remainder taken from reference TRBV2 and TRBJ1-4, is EPEVTQTPSHQVTQMGQEVILRCVPISNHLYFYWYRQILGQKVEFLVSFYNNEISEKSEIFDDQFSVERPDGSNFTLKIRSTKLEDSAMYFCASSEAGGTNEKLFFGSGTQLSVL.

The gene calls are TRBV9 and TRBJ2-5; 15 positions agree with TRBD2. With the DNA end fitting TRBJ2-7 better, the J assignment may be wrong. The V gene's germline CDR1 is SGDLS and CDR2 YYNGEE. This CDR3 contains 15 residues. CDR3 in DNA: TGTGCCAGCAGCCCCGGGACTAGCGGGGGGCTCGAGCAGTACTTC. It specifies CASSPGTSGGLEQYF.

V is TRBV4-2 and J is TRBJ2-5; tentatively, D is TRBD1 (6 bases). Germline V lookup: CDR1 LGHNA, CDR2 YNFKEQ. This CDR3 is 14 amino acids long. With 2 bases removed from V and 5 bases from J, the gap between germline ends came to 12 bases. In DNA form, the CDR3 reads TGTGCCAGCAGCCAATCTAATAGGGGGGAGACCCAGTACTTC. Translated, it gives CASSQSNRGETQYF.

The chain links TRBV28 to TRBJ1-1; D gene uncertain. This CDR3 is 12 amino acids long. CDR1 and CDR2 (germline): MDHEN, SYDVKM. Trimming took off 2 bases at V and 9 bases at J, with 10 bases between the two ends. In DNA form, the CDR3 reads TGTGCCAGCAGTTTAATAACCGATAAAGCTTTCTTT. It is translated as CASSLITDKAFF.

Points on this clonotype: Likely a read error: the CDR3 ends without its conserved phenylalanine or tryptophan. V and J are TRBV20-1 and TRBJ1-2; TRBD1 might be the D (6 bases). Trimming removed 6 bases at V and 5 bases at J, with 13 bases between. The germline CDR1 and CDR2 sequences are DFQATT and SNEGSKA (reference sequence). The CDR3 extends over 12 amino acids. CDR3 nucleotides: TGCAGTGCGGGAGACAGGACGTATGGCTACACCCTC. This codes for CSAGDRTYGYTL.

J is TRBJ2-5 and V is TRBV4-2; D unclear. The DNA end is more similar to TRBJ2-7, so the J call may be wrong. Germline CDR1 is LGHNA and CDR2 is YNFKEQ. The CDR3 has 14 amino acids. CDR3 nucleotide sequence: TGTGCCAGCAGCCCGCTTCAGTTGGGCTACGAGCAGTACTTC. This gives the protein CASSPLQLGYEQYF.

The chain couples TRBV6-5 to TRBJ1-2; the match to TRBD1 covers 10 bases. The germline V gene encodes CDR1 MNHEY and CDR2 SVGAGI. The CDR3 length is 13 residues. After removal of 7 bases from V and 8 bases from J, the junction contained 7 bases not matched to a gene. The CDR3 region has the DNA TGTGCCAGCACAAGACAGGGGGCGCGCGGCTACACCTTC. Translated, it gives CASTRQGARGYTF.

V usage is TRBV5-6 and J usage is TRBJ2-7, with D tentatively TRBD1 (6 bases). The V and J ends lost 4 bases and 3 bases respectively, with 8 bases between them. CDR3 length: 12 residues. CDR1 is SGHDT and CDR2 is YYEEEE in the germline V gene. CDR3 residues: CASSGQFYEQYF. Here the CDR3 DNA reads TGTGCCAGCAGCGGACAGTTCTACGAGCAGTACTTC.

This clonotype was seen at least ten times. The rearrangement joins TRBV11-2 to TRBJ2-3; D might be TRBD1 (6 bases). Germline V gives CDR1 SGHAT, CDR2 FQNNGV. The CDR3 runs 17 residues. V lost 5 bases, J lost 1 base, and 19 bases lay in between. CDR3 DNA sequence: TGTGCCAGCAGCCTACTTTACGGACAGTTAGGCACAGATACGCAGTATTTT. Amino acids: CASSLLYGQLGTDTQYF.

This clonotype occurred a few times. V gene TRBV12-3 or TRBV12-4 combines with J gene TRBJ2-1; D may be TRBD2 (7 bases). This CDR3 comprises 17 residues. V was trimmed by 2 bases and J by 7 bases, leaving 21 bases between them. In DNA, the CDR3 is TGTGCCAGCAGTTTAACCCTTGTGGGGGGGCTAGATAATGAGCAGTTCTTC. Protein sequence: CASSLTLVGGLDNEQFF.

This chain uses TRBV20-1 with TRBJ2-5; TRBD2 agrees at 9 bases. With V trimmed by 5 bases and J by 4 bases, 11 bases remained unmatched. The CDR3 extends over 15 amino acids. Per the germline V gene, CDR1 is DFQATT and CDR2 is SNEGSKA (reference sequence). The CDR3 here is CSARIPGTSRETQYF. The CDR3 nucleotides are TGCAGTGCTCGGATTCCCGGGACTAGCAGAGAGACCCAGTACTTC.

A word on this clonotype: The junction departs from germline at one end; a sequencing error may be responsible. The chain is built from TRBV7-2 and TRBJ2-1; 8 bases align to TRBD2. With the DNA end fitting TRBJ2-5 better, the J assignment may be wrong. The CDR3 consists of 16 residues. Germline CDR1 reads SGHTA; CDR2 reads FQGNSA. CDR3 DNA sequence: TGTGCCGGCAGCCTACGATTAGCGAGCGGGAGAGATAGCCAGTACTTC. This sequence encodes CAGSLRLASGRDSQYF.

This clonotype was counted only a few times. V usage is TRBV12-3 or TRBV12-4 and J usage is TRBJ1-1; 7 nucleotides line up with TRBD1. After removal of 4 bases from V and 0 bases from J, the junction contained 2 bases not matched to a gene. The CDR3 extends over 14 amino acids. CDR3 residues: CASSSGGLNTEAFF. In DNA, the CDR3 is TGTGCCAGCAGTTCAGGGGGATTGAACACTGAAGCTTTCTTT.

This clonotype was detected only a few times. The chain couples TRBV15 to TRBJ2-3; 8 bases fit TRBD2. The CDR3 consists of 14 residues. The V gene end was trimmed by 3 bases and the J gene end by 6 bases; junction bases not matched to a gene: 5. Per the germline V gene, CDR1 is LNHNV and CDR2 is YYDKDF (reference sequence). CDR3 DNA: TGTGCCACCAGCAGGACGGGGGGGTTGGATACGCAGTATTTT. Translating gives CATSRTGGLDTQYF.

This clonotype has at least ten counts. This rearrangement joins TRBV14 to TRBJ2-1, with no clear D. V was pared by 6 bases and J by 2 bases, with 8 bases between. The CDR3 consists of 13 residues. CDR1 is SGHDN and CDR2 is FVKESK in the germline V gene. The CDR3 region has the DNA TGTGCCAGCAGGGGGTTAACCTACAATGAGCAGTTCTTC. This gives the protein CASRGLTYNEQFF.

The chain combines TRBV6-1 with TRBJ1-5, with D perhaps matching TRBD1 (6 bases). Germline V gene lookup returns CDR1 MNHNS and CDR2 SASEGT. The CDR3 contains 15 residues. The germline V and J ends were trimmed by 5 bases and 6 bases, with 17 bases remaining between them. In DNA form, the CDR3 reads TGTGCCAGCAGTACCATCACAGGGACCGGTCAGCCCCAGCATTTT. It translates to CASSTITGTGQPQHF.

The chain recombines TRBV5-1 with TRBJ1-2, with D hard to call. The CDR3 runs to 16 residues. In germline, CDR1 is SGHRS, CDR2 YFSETQ. Trimming removed 2 bases at V and 4 bases at J, with 18 bases between. CDR3 sequence: CASSFAYGSSLYGYTF. The CDR3 DNA reads as TGCGCCAGCAGCTTCGCGTACGGGTCTTCTCTCTATGGCTACACCTTC.

This clonotype was detected a few times. The chain uses TRBV15 and TRBJ2-5; D possibly matches TRBD1 or TRBD2 (5 bases each). The J call may not be correct, given that the DNA end is closer to TRBJ2-1. Germline loops: CDR1 LNHNV, CDR2 YYDKDF (reference sequence). The CDR3 is 18 amino acids. The CDR3 nucleotides are TGTGCCACCAGCTCAGACAGTACCGGGACCGCGAGTGGAAATGAGCAGTTCTTC. It yields the protein CATSSDSTGTASGNEQFF.

The rearrangement uses TRBV7-2 and TRBJ2-1, with D possibly being TRBD2 (6 bases). The DNA end is more similar to TRBJ2-5, so the J call may be wrong. CDR1 and CDR2 (germline): SGHTA, FQGNSA. The CDR3 spans 16 residues. The CDR3 is CASSLYGTHKGETQYF. The CDR3 DNA follows: TGTGCCAGCAGCTTATACGGGACTCACAAAGGGGAGACCCAGTACTTC.

V is TRBV7-9 and J is TRBJ1-2; D is uncertain. CDR1 SEHNR and CDR2 FQNEAQ come from the germline V gene (reference sequence). V lost 2 bases, J lost 4 bases, and 17 bases lay in between. CDR3 length equals 16 residues. The CDR3 region has the DNA TGTGCCAGCAGCTTACTCGACGGAAGGAACTTCTATGGCTACACCTTC. Protein: CASSLLDGRNFYGYTF.

CDR3 DNA sequence: TGTGCCAGCAGTCCCGCCCCGGCCACTGAAGCTTTCTTT. Translating gives CASSPAPATEAFF. The chain links TRBV6-1 to TRBJ1-1; D is unclear. This CDR3 has 13 residues. V lost 5 bases and J 4 bases, leaving 11 bases between the germline ends. Germline-derived CDR1 and CDR2 are MNHNS and SASEGT.

This clonotype was seen a handful of times. The CDR3 protein is CATSDADRVGGYTF. As DNA, the CDR3 is TGTGCCACCAGTGATGCGGACAGGGTTGGTGGCTACACCTTC. This rearrangement joins TRBV24-1 to TRBJ1-2; 8 bases align to TRBD1. Trimming took 3 bases from V and 7 from J; bases not matched to a gene: 6. Per the germline V gene, CDR1 is KGHDR and CDR2 is SFDVKD. The CDR3 consists of 14 residues.

Regarding this clonotype: A read error is likely, as this CDR3 ends without the conserved phenylalanine or tryptophan. The chain employs TRBV18 and TRBJ1-6; D is perhaps TRBD1 (5 bases). V lost 5 bases to trimming and J lost 5 bases, with 13 bases between them. The CDR3 runs to 15 residues. Germline CDR1 and CDR2: KGHSH and LQKENI. The CDR3 is CASSTTESNNSPLHL. DNA for the CDR3: TGTGCCAGCTCAACGACAGAGTCTAATAATTCACCCCTCCACCTT.

The CDR3 region has the DNA TGTGCCAGCAGTTTAGTTTTCTCCGGAGAGACCCAGTACTTC. It yields the protein CASSLVFSGETQYF. The genes are TRBV28 and TRBJ2-5; D is ambiguous. Germline V gene lookup returns CDR1 MDHEN and CDR2 SYDVKM. The CDR3 consists of 14 residues. Trimming pared 2 bases from V and 4 bases from J, leaving 11 bases between.

The V gene is TRBV11-3, the J gene TRBJ2-5; the D is unclear. CDR1 and CDR2 (germline): SGHNT, YENEEA. This CDR3 contains 15 residues. Trimming took 3 bases from V and 3 from J, leaving 14 bases between them. CDR3 DNA: TGTGCCAGCAGCTTTGGGTCATCTTCTAAAGAGACCCAGTACTTC. This translates into CASSFGSSSKETQYF.

This chain links TRBV20-1 with TRBJ2-7, with TRBD1 matching 8 bases. V was clipped by 0 bases and J by 2 bases; unmatched bases: 9. CDR1 DFQATT and CDR2 SNEGSKA come from the germline V gene (reference sequence). The CDR3 has 16 amino acids. The CDR3: CSARDIRQGLTYEQYF. CDR3 bases: TGCAGTGCTAGAGACATAAGACAGGGGTTGACCTACGAGCAGTACTTC.